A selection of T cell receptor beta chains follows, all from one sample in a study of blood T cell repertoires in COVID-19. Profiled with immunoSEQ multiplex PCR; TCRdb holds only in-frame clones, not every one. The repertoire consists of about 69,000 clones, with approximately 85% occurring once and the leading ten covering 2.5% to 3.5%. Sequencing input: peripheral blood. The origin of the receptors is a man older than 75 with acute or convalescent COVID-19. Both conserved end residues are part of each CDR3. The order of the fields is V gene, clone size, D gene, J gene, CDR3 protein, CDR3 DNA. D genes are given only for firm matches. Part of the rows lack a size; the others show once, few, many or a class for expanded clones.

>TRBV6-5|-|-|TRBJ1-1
CASSYGQEAFF
TGTGCCAGCAGTTACGGACAAGAAGCTTTCTTT
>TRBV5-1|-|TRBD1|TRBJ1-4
CASSLIGTDNEKLFF
TGCGCCAGCAGCTTGATAGGGACAGATAATGAAAAACTGTTTTTT
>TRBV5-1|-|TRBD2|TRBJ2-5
CASSLGASAGGWETQYF
TGCGCCAGCAGCTTGGGAGCCTCAGCGGGAGGGTGGGAGACCCAGTACTTC
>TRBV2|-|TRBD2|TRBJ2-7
CASSGAGGREQYF
TGTGCCAGCAGTGGCGCGGGAGGGCGGGAGCAGTACTTC
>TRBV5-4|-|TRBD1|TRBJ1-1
CASSRTGENTEAFF
TGTGCCAGCAGCCGGACAGGGGAAAACACTGAAGCTTTCTTT
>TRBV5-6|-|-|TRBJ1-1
CASRLITRDNTEAFF
TGTGCCAGCAGACTGATTACGAGGGATAACACTGAAGCTTTCTTT
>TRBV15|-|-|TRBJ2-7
CATSRRGSSYEQYF
TGTGCCACCAGCAGACGAGGGAGCTCCTACGAGCAGTACTTC
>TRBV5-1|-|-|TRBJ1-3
CASSLVQGQGNTIYF
TGCGCCAGCAGCTTGGTCCAGGGGCAAGGAAACACCATATATTTT
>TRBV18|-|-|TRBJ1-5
CASSPPGRTGAGQPQHF
TGTGCCAGCTCACCACCGGGGCGCACAGGCGCGGGGCAGCCCCAGCATTTT
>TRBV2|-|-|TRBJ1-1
CASSARTEAFF
TGTGCCAGCAGTGCCCGGACTGAAGCTTTCTTT
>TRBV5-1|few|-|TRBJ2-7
CASSSNYEQYF
TGCGCCAGCAGCTCCAACTACGAGCAGTACTTC
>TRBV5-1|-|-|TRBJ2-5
CASSRTIQGETQYF
TGCGCCAGCAGCCGAACTATCCAGGGGGAGACCCAGTACTTC
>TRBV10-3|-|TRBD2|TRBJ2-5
CAISESILPLAGKETQYF
TGTGCCATCAGTGAGTCGATTCTTCCGCTAGCGGGGAAAGAGACCCAGTACTTC
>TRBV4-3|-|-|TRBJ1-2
CASSQAEQGSRYGYTF
TGCGCCAGCAGCCAAGCGGAGCAGGGTTCGAGGTATGGCTACACCTTC
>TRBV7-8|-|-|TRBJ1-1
CASSSQVITEAFF
TGTGCCAGCAGCTCCCAGGTGATCACTGAAGCTTTCTTT
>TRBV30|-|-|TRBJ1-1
CAWSVIIGGTEAFF
TGTGCCTGGAGTGTAATAATAGGGGGAACTGAAGCTTTCTTT
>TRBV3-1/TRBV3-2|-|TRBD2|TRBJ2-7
CASSPPRPDQLGLAGGPAEQYF
TGTGCCAGCAGCCCCCCTAGACCGGATCAGCTGGGACTAGCGGGAGGGCCGGCCGAGCAGTACTTC
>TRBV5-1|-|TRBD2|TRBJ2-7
CASSLGTTSGRAYEQYF
TGCGCCAGCAGCTTGGGAACGACTAGCGGGAGGGCCTACGAGCAGTACTTC
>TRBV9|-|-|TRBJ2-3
CASSVGGYTDTQYF
TGTGCCAGCAGCGTAGGGGGCTACACAGATACGCAGTATTTT
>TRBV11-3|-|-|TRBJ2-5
CASTRRAGETQYF
TGTGCCAGCACCCGGAGGGCCGGAGAGACCCAGTACTTC
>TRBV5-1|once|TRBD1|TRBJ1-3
CASRRTGSGNTIYF
TGCGCCAGCAGACGGACAGGCTCTGGAAACACCATATATTTT
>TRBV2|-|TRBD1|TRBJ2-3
CARTDRGSTDTQYF
TGTGCCAGAACCGACAGGGGTAGCACAGATACGCAGTATTTT
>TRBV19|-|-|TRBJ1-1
CASSIAWANTEAFF
TGTGCCAGTAGTATAGCCTGGGCGAACACTGAAGCTTTCTTT
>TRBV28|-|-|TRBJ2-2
CASRTPGAGELFF
TGTGCCAGCCGGACGCCCGGGGCCGGGGAGCTGTTTTTT
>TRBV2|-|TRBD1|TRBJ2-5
CASRSNRGPAYF
TGTGCCAGCAGGTCAAACAGGGGCCCCGCGTACTTC
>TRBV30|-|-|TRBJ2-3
CAWSLTDTQYF
TGTGCCTGGAGTCTCACAGATACGCAGTATTTT
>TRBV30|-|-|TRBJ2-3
CAWRFGGTGYTDTQYF
TGTGCCTGGAGATTCGGCGGGACGGGGTATACAGATACGCAGTATTTT
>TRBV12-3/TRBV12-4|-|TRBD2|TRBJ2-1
CASSGGTSVEQFF
TGTGCCAGCAGTGGTGGGACTAGCGTCGAGCAGTTCTTC
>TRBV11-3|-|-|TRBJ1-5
CASSHRAGQPQHF
TGTGCCAGCAGCCACAGGGCGGGTCAGCCCCAGCATTTT
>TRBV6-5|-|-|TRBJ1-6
CASSYGGGRGSPLHF
TGTGCCAGCAGTTACGGGGGGGGACGGGGTTCACCCCTCCACTTT
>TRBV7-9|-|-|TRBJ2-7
CASRLERASEQYF
TGTGCCAGCCGCCTTGAGAGGGCCTCCGAGCAGTACTTC
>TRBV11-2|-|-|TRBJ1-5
CASSFGTPKPQHF
TGTGCCAGCAGCTTCGGGACTCCGAAGCCCCAGCATTTT
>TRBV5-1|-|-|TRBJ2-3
CASSGSGTGSDTQYF
TGCGCCAGCAGCGGCTCCGGGACTGGGTCAGATACGCAGTATTTT
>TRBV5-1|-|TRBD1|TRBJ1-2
CASSLETGDVSGYTF
TGCGCCAGCAGCTTGGAAACAGGGGATGTGTCTGGCTACACCTTC
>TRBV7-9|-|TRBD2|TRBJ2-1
CASRPWTSGRGSYNEQFF
TGTGCCAGCAGACCTTGGACTAGCGGGAGGGGCTCCTACAATGAGCAGTTCTTC